These 24 T cell receptor beta chains originate from one sample sequenced in a study of graft-versus-host responses after intestinal transplantation. These receptors' antigens are unknown. TCRdb keeps only in-frame clones here, not all; method: immunoSEQ multiplex PCR. The sample has about 99,000 clones; 80% to 95% are singletons. The starting material was unstimulated CD8+ T cells sorted from spleen or lymph node cells, obtained before intestinal transplant. The origin of the receptors is a human donor who received an intestinal transplant.

The CDR3 DNA is TGTGCCTACAGCGGGGGGGCAGGGGATACGCAGTATTTT. Translation gives CAYSGGAGDTQYF. The chain has TRBV30 and TRBJ2-3, with 10 bases aligning to TRBD2. The junction had 7 bases not matched to a gene; V was cut back by 7 bases and J by 6 bases. The CDR3 is made up of 13 amino acids. Germline CDR1 is GTSNPN and CDR2 is SVGIG (reference sequence).

This clone was counted a single time. V and J are TRBV29-1 and TRBJ2-7; 8 bases map to TRBD2. This CDR3 is built from 12 residues. In germline, CDR1 is SQVTM, CDR2 ANQGSEA. V gave up 1 base and J gave up 6 bases; unmatched junction bases: 2. The CDR3 loop reads CSVEAAGGEQYF. The CDR3 DNA sequence: TGCAGCGTTGAAGCGGCGGGGGGCGAGCAGTACTTC.

The chain recombines TRBV19 with TRBJ1-1, with TRBD1 as a possible D gene (6 bases). The CDR3 has 16 residues. From germline, CDR1 is LNHDA and CDR2 SQIVND (reference sequence). The V and J ends lost 6 bases and 3 bases respectively, with 20 bases between them. Here the CDR3 reads CASRVGAGEVDTEAFF. The CDR3 nucleotides read TGTGCCAGTAGGGTAGGGGCAGGGGAAGTGGACACTGAAGCTTTCTTT.

The chain carries TRBV15 and TRBJ2-7; D unresolved. This CDR3 has 13 residues. Germline CDR1 LNHNV, CDR2 YYDKDF (reference sequence). The V end lost 4 bases, the J end lost 5 bases, and 12 bases lay between the germline ends. CDR3 sequence: CATSNERWDEQYF. CDR3 sequence (DNA): TGTGCCACCAGCAATGAGAGATGGGACGAGCAGTACTTC.

The chain joins TRBV5-1 to TRBJ1-1, with a tentative D call TRBD1 (6 bases). From germline, CDR1 is SGHRS and CDR2 YFSETQ. V was shortened by 2 bases and J by 11 bases, with 16 bases between the two germline ends. The CDR3 is 13 amino acids. The CDR3 nucleotides read TGCGCCAGCAGCTTTACGGGGGCTCGGGCGGCTTTCTTT. Protein product: CASSFTGARAAFF.

V is TRBV27 and J is TRBJ1-2; TRBD1 matches at 8 bases. The germline CDR1 and CDR2 sequences are MNHEY and SMNVEV (reference sequence). The CDR3 is made up of 13 amino acids. J was trimmed by 8 bases and V by 6 bases; bases with no gene match: 8. This chain's CDR3 is CASSPDRAGGYTF. For the CDR3, the DNA is TGTGCCAGCAGCCCGGACAGGGCCGGGGGCTACACCTTC.

This sequence joins TRBV10-3 and TRBJ1-2, with TRBD1 as a possible D gene (6 bases). Deletions cut 11 bases from V and 1 base from J, with 14 bases between. In germline, CDR1 is ENHRY, CDR2 SYGVKD. The CDR3 is 13 residues long. The CDR3 bases are TGTGCCTCCAGGGGAAGGCATAACTATGGCTACACCTTC. Amino acid sequence: CASRGRHNYGYTF.

This chain connects TRBV5-5 to TRBJ2-2; 7 bases align to TRBD2. The CDR3 sequence is 18 residues long. Trimming removed 2 bases from V and 1 base from J; junction bases left unmatched: 11. CDR1 and CDR2 from the germline V gene are SGHKS and YYEKEE (reference sequence). For the CDR3, the DNA is TGTGCCAGCAGCTTACCCTTGGGAGGGACCCTGAACACCGGGGAGCTGTTTTTT. Translation gives CASSLPLGGTLNTGELFF.

The rearrangement joins TRBV19 to TRBJ1-1; D gene ambiguous. Trimming took 3 bases from V and 5 from J, leaving 16 bases between them. The germline gives CDR1 LNHDA, CDR2 SQIVND (reference sequence). The CDR3 has 15 residues. CDR3 nucleotide sequence: TGTGCCAGTAGTATCGGATTAGGAGGAAGGACTGAAGCTTTCTTT. It codes for CASSIGLGGRTEAFF.

Turning to this clone: A junction boundary mismatches the germline segment, possibly from a read error. The chain joins TRBV2 to TRBJ2-7; TRBD1 agrees at 9 bases. CDR3 length: 14 amino acids. Germline V CDR1 and CDR2: SNHLY, FYNNEI. The CDR3 DNA follows: TGTGCCAGCAGCGAAGGGACAGGGAAGCGGGAGCAGTACTTC. Its translation: CASSEGTGKREQYF. Full variable domain (remainder filled in from reference TRBV2 and TRBJ2-7): EPEVTQTPSHQVTQMGQEVILRCVPISNHLYFYWYRQILGQKVEFLVSFYNNEISEKSEIFDDQFSVERPDGSNFTLKIRSTKLEDSAMYFCASSEGTGKREQYFGPGTRLTVT.

As DNA, the CDR3 is TGTGCCAGCAGCCCCCGGACAGATACGCAGTATTTT. Translating it yields CASSPRTDTQYF. This chain joins TRBV9 and TRBJ2-3; D gene uncertain. V dropped 4 bases and J dropped 3 bases, with 6 bases sitting between them. The CDR3 covers 12 residues. In germline, CDR1 is SGDLS, CDR2 YYNGEE.

The chain carries TRBV27 and TRBJ1-1; the match to TRBD1 covers 9 bases. The CDR3 sequence is 16 residues long. Germline V gene data show CDR1 as MNHEY and CDR2 as SMNVEV (reference sequence). J gave up 0 bases and V 3 bases, and 5 bases lay outside the gene matches. As DNA, the CDR3 is TGTGCCAGCAGTTTCCTGGGGACAGGGATGAACACTGAAGCTTTCTTT. It specifies CASSFLGTGMNTEAFF.

The V call is TRBV18, the J call TRBJ1-1; perhaps TRBD1 as D (6 bases). Trimming took off 3 bases at V and 5 bases at J, with 10 bases between the two ends. The CDR3 spans 13 residues. CDR1 and CDR2 (germline): KGHSH, LQKENI. The CDR3 sequence is CASSPDSKTEAFF. CDR3 DNA: TGTGCCAGCTCACCGGACAGTAAAACTGAAGCTTTCTTT.

The V gene is TRBV6-1, the J gene TRBJ2-3, with 11 bases matching TRBD2. J gave up 3 bases and V 4 bases, and 15 bases lay outside the gene matches. Germline assignment: CDR1 MNHNS and CDR2 SASEGT. The CDR3 loop spans 19 amino acids. Here the CDR3 DNA reads TGTGCCAGCAGTGCCTTAATAGCGGGGGGGCCGTTTTATACAGATACGCAGTATTTT. Translating gives CASSALIAGGPFYTDTQYF.

The chain recombines TRBV7-2 with TRBJ2-7, with 7 bases matching TRBD2. The V gene end was trimmed by 4 bases and the J gene end by 2 bases; junction bases not matched to a gene: 8. The V gene's germline CDR1 is SGHTA and CDR2 FQGNSA. The CDR3 length is 15 residues. CDR3 protein: CASSSVGSGAYEQYF. In DNA, the CDR3 is TGTGCCAGCAGCTCAGTAGGGAGCGGGGCCTACGAGCAGTACTTC.

The V and J genes are TRBV2 and TRBJ2-7, with TRBD1 as a possible D gene (5 bases). Germline V gives CDR1 SNHLY, CDR2 FYNNEI. Trimming took 7 bases from V and 1 from J, leaving 17 bases between them. The CDR3 totals 15 residues. CDR3 bases: TGTGCCAGCACCTCGGGTGACAGCCTTTCCTACGAGCAGTACTTC. Amino acids: CASTSGDSLSYEQYF.

The J gene is TRBJ1-1, the V gene TRBV7-8, with a possible D match to TRBD1 (5 bases). CDR3 length: 15 residues. CDR1 and CDR2 from the germline V gene are SGHVS and FQNEAQ. Trimming stripped 1 base from V and 6 bases from J, with 15 bases between. CDR3 loop: CASSLGGGGYPEAFF. For the CDR3, the DNA is TGTGCCAGCAGCTTAGGCGGGGGGGGATATCCTGAAGCTTTCTTT. The entire variable domain, with the rest obtained from reference TRBV7-8 and TRBJ1-1, is as follows: GAGVSQSPRYKVAKRGQDVALRCDPISGHVSLFWYQQALGQGPEFLTYFQNEAQLDKSGLPSDRFFAERPEGSVSTLKIQRTQQEDSAVYLCASSLGGGGYPEAFFGQGTRLTVV.

The rearrangement uses TRBV6-1 and TRBJ1-1; 8 bases are shared with TRBD1. Germline V gene sequence: CDR1 MNHNS, CDR2 SASEGT. V trimming: 11 bases; J trimming: 0 bases; junction bases outside the gene matches: 5. CDR3 length: 13 amino acids. The CDR3 DNA sequence: TGTGCCGAAGGACAGGGTTTGAACACTGAAGCTTTCTTT. It is translated as CAEGQGLNTEAFF.

J is TRBJ2-7 and V is TRBV5-6; D is unclear. Germline V CDR1 and CDR2: SGHDT, YYEEEE. The CDR3 runs 14 residues. V shed 2 bases and J shed 3 bases, with 12 bases lying between them. DNA for the CDR3: TGTGCCAGCAGCTTTAGAGTAAGGCTCTACGAGCAGTACTTC. Residues: CASSFRVRLYEQYF. The full variable domain, rest sourced from reference TRBV5-6 and TRBJ2-7, is DAGVTQSPTHLIKTRGQQVTLRCSPKSGHDTVSWYQQALGQGPQFIFQYYEEEERQRGNFPDRFSGHQFPNYSSELNVNALLLGDSALYLCASSFRVRLYEQYFGPGTRLTVT.

The V gene is TRBV7-9, the J gene TRBJ1-1, with D uncertain. The CDR3 contains 14 residues. Germline lookup yields CDR1 SEHNR and CDR2 FQNEAQ (reference sequence). Trimming took off 6 bases at V and 1 base at J, with 12 bases between the two ends. Written as DNA, the CDR3 is TGTGCCAGCAGTTACGGCACTGGGAACACTGAAGCTTTCTTT. The encoded protein is CASSYGTGNTEAFF.

This clone has just one count. The V gene is TRBV5-1, the J gene TRBJ2-1; TRBD1 matches 11 bases. The germline V gene has CDR1 SGHRS and CDR2 YFSETQ. There are 14 residues in the CDR3. The J segment lost 6 bases and the V segment lost 6 bases, leaving 5 bases of the junction unmatched. CDR3 bases: TGCGCCAGCAACCCGGGACAGGGGGGCAATGAGCAGTTCTTC. Its translation is CASNPGQGGNEQFF. The full variable domain, completed using reference TRBV5-1 and TRBJ2-1, is KAGVTQTPRYLIKTRGQQVTLSCSPISGHRSVSWYQQTPGQGLQFLFEYFSETQRNKGNFPGRFSGRQFSNSRSEMNVSTLELGDSALYLCASNPGQGGNEQFFGPGTRLTVL.

DNA for the CDR3: TGTGCCAGCAGCTTAGATCTTTGGGGTCAGGGGGCGCGGTACGAGCAGTACTTC. Its translation is CASSLDLWGQGARYEQYF. The chain employs TRBV7-8 and TRBJ2-7, with 8 bases fitting TRBD1. Germline V gene data show CDR1 as SGHVS and CDR2 as FQNEAQ. The CDR3 totals 18 residues. Losses at the gene ends were 1 base for V and 4 bases for J; bases not matched to a gene: 15.

This clone showed up just once. The genes are TRBV6-1 and TRBJ2-3, with D possibly being TRBD2 (5 bases). Trimming pared 3 bases from V and 0 bases from J, leaving 7 bases between. CDR3 length: 14 residues. Germline V lookup: CDR1 MNHNS, CDR2 SASEGT. The CDR3 here is CASSETGSTDTQYF. The CDR3, as DNA: TGTGCCAGCAGTGAGACGGGGAGCACAGATACGCAGTATTTT.

This chain joins TRBV6-1 and TRBJ2-3, with TRBD2 matching over 7 bases. Germline V lookup: CDR1 MNHNS, CDR2 SASEGT. The CDR3 consists of 17 residues. Losses at the gene ends were 1 base for V and 6 bases for J; bases not matched to a gene: 13. The CDR3 DNA sequence: TGTGCCAGCAGTGAAGGAAAGGCTAGCGGATGGTCCGATACGCAGTATTTT. Translating it yields CASSEGKASGWSDTQYF.